This paragraph covers one T cell receptor beta chain sequence. The antigen remains unidentified. This sample is drawn from a study of cytomegalovirus exposure and HLA in healthy donors. Study as a whole: Early released data had tens of millions of unique TCRs, all coming from HLA-typed donors. General study findings and limits: Among TCR beta chains of equal frequency, HLA-associated ones were more clonally expanded in a later analysis. For most TCR beta V segments, an earlier analysis put the productive rate at about 87% or about 30% of the time.

Primers: 60 Vbeta forward and 13 Jbeta reverse. Sequencing was performed with immunoSEQ multiplex PCR; in TCRdb, only in-frame clones are kept and a portion is missing. This table holds some 150,000 clones, about three quarters found once. Germline V CDR1 and CDR2: MNHEY, SMNVEV (reference sequence). The CDR3 is made up of 15 amino acids. The V and J ends lost 2 bases and 6 bases, in that order; junction bases with no gene match: 0. This clonotype originated in a female donor in good health and CMV-seropositive. The chain couples TRBV27 to TRBJ2-2; 13 nucleotides line up with TRBD2. The sample taken for sequencing was PBMCs. Here the CDR3 reads CASSLGLAGAGELFF. Here the CDR3 DNA reads TGTGCCAGCAGTTTAGGACTAGCGGGAGCCGGGGAGCTGTTTTTT.